This T cell receptor beta chain derives from a study of shared clonotypes between healthy human individuals. Study-wide points: Rarefaction exposed incomplete sorted-subset sequencing despite large depth. It was the non-shared clonotypes that had lower generation probabilities than clonotypes shared by all four donors. Shared clonotypes: about 4.6% naive CD4, about 3.3% naive CD8, roughly 2.2% memory CD4, over 0.3% memory CD8.

There are 12 residues in the CDR3. The trim removed 9 bases at V and 5 bases at J, leaving 4 bases unmatched. The V gene's germline CDR1 is WNHNN and CDR2 SYGVQD (reference sequence). Naive CD8 cells were CD45RO-negative, positively selected for CCR7, excluding terminally differentiated effector memory CD45RA+ cells. Recent acute infections and vaccinations were absent in the healthy HIV-negative adult donors. Sequenced by immunoSEQ multiplex PCR; TCRdb stores in-frame clones only, minus some. The table includes 550,000 to 750,000 clones, about 91% detected once. Worth noting for this clone: Its antigen is undetermined.

V usage is TRBV10-1 and J usage is TRBJ2-1, with 7 bases matching TRBD1. Sequenced input: naive CD8+ T cells sorted from blood. This receptor was identified in a man aged 25 to 45 in good health. The DNA of the CDR3 is TGCGCCAGTGGACAGGCAGACAATGAGCAGTTCTTC. Encoded protein: CASGQADNEQFF.